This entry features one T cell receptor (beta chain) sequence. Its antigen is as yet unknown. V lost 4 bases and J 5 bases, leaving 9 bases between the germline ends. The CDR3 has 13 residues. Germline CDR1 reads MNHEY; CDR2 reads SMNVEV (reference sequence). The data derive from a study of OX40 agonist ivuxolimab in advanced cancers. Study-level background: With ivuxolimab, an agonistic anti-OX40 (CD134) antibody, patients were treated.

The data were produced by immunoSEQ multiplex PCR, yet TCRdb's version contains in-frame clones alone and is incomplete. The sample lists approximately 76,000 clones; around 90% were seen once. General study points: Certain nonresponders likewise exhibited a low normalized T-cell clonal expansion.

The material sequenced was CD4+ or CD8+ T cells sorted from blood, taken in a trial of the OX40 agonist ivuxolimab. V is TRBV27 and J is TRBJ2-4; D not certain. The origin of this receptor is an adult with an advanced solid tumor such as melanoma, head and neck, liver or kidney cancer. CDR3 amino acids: CASSWGRENIQYF. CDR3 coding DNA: TGTGCCAGCAGTTGGGGAAGGGAAAACATTCAGTACTTC.